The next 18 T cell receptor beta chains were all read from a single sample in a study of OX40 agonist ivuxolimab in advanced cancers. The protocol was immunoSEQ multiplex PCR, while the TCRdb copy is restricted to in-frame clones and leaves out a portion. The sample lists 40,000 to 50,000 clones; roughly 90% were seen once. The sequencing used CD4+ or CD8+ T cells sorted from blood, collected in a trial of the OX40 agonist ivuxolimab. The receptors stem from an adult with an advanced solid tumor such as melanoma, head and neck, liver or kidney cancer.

This CDR3 is CASSPRGGDGTDTQYF. CDR3 DNA: TGTGCCAGCAGCCCCCGTGGCGGGGACGGCACAGATACGCAGTATTTT. V usage is TRBV27 and J usage is TRBJ2-3, with D possibly being TRBD2 (6 bases). V was cut by 6 bases and J by 1 base, with 17 bases left in between. This CDR3 comprises 16 residues. Germline values: CDR1 MNHEY, CDR2 SMNVEV (reference sequence).

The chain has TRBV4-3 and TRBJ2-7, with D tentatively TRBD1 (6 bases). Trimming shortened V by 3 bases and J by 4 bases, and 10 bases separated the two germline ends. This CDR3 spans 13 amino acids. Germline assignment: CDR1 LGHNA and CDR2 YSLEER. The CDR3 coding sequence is TGCGCCAGCAGCCAGAGCGACAGGTACGAGCAGTACTTC. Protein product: CASSQSDRYEQYF.

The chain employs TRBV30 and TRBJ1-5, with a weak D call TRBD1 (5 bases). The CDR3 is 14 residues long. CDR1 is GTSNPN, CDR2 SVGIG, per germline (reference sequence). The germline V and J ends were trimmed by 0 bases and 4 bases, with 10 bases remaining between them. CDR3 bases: TGTGCCTGGAGTGTACGGGGGATAAATCAGCCCCAGCATTTT. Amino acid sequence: CAWSVRGINQPQHF.

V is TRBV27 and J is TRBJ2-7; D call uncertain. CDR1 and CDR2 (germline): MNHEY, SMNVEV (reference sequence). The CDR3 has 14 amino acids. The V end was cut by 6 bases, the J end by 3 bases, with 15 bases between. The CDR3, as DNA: TGTGCCAGCAGGCCCCCCGGACCAGACTACGAGCAGTACTTC. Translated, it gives CASRPPGPDYEQYF.

In nucleotides, the CDR3 is TGCGCCAGCAGTGGCCCGCATGAGGGTGCCTATAATTCACCCCTCCACTTT. Its translation: CASSGPHEGAYNSPLHF. The chain links TRBV10-2 to TRBJ1-6; no clear D. The germline V and J ends were trimmed by 4 bases and 2 bases, with 15 bases remaining between them. Germline loops: CDR1 WSHSY, CDR2 SAAADI. The length of the CDR3 is 17 residues.

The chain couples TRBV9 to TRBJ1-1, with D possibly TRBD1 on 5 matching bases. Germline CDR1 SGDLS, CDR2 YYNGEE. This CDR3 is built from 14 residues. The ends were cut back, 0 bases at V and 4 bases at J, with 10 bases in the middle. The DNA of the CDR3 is TGTGCCAGCAGCGTAGTTGCAGGGTTCACTGAAGCTTTCTTT. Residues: CASSVVAGFTEAFF.

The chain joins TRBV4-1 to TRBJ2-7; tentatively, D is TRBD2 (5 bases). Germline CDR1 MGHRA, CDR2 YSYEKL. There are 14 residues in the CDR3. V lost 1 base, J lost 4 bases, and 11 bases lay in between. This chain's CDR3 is CASSQVSEGYEQYF. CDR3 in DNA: TGCGCCAGCAGCCAAGTTAGCGAGGGATACGAGCAGTACTTC.

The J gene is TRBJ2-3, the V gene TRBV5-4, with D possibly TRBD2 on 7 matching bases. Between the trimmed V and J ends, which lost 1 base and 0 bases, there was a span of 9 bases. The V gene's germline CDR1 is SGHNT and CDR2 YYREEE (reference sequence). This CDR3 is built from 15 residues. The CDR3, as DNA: TGTGCCAGCAGCTTGCGGGGGGCCAGCACAGATACGCAGTATTTT. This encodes CASSLRGASTDTQYF.

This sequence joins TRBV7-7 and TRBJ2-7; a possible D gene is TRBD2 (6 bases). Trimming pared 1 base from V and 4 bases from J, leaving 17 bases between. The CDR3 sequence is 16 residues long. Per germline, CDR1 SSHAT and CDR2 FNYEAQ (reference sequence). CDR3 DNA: TGTGCCAGCAGCTTAGTGGGGGGTCCGACCCTGTACGAGCAGTACTTC. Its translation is CASSLVGGPTLYEQYF.

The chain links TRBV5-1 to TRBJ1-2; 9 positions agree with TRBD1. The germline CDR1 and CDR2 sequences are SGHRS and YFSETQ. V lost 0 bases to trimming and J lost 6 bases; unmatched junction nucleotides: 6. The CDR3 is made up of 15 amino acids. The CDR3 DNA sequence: TGCGCCAGCAGCTTGGAACAGGGGGCGCCTAATGGCTACACCTTC. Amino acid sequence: CASSLEQGAPNGYTF.

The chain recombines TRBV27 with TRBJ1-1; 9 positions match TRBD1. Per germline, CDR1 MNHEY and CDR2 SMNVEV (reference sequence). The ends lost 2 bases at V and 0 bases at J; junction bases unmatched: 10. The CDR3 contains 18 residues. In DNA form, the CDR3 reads TGTGCCAGCAGTTTAGTGGGGGACAGGGCTCTAATGAACACTGAAGCTTTCTTT. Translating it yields CASSLVGDRALMNTEAFF.

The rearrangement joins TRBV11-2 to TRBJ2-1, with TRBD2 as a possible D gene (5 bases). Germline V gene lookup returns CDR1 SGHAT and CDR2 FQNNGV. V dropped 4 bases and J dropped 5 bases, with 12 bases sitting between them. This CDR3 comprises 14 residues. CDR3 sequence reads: CASSSLRADNEQFF. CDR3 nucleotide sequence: TGTGCCAGCAGCTCTCTACGAGCGGACAATGAGCAGTTCTTC.

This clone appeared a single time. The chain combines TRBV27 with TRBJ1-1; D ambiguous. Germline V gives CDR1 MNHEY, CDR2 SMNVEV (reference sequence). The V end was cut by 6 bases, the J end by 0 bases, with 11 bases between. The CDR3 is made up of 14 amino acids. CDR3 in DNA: TGTGCCAGCAGACCCAGTGGCGTGAACACTGAAGCTTTCTTT. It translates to CASRPSGVNTEAFF.

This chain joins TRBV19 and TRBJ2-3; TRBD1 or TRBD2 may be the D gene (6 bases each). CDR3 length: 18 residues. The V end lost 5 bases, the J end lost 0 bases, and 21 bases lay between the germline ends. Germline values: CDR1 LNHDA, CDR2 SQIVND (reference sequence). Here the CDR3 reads CASSGGGSEGPSTDTQYF. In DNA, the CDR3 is TGTGCCAGTAGTGGAGGGGGGTCGGAGGGCCCAAGCACAGATACGCAGTATTTT.

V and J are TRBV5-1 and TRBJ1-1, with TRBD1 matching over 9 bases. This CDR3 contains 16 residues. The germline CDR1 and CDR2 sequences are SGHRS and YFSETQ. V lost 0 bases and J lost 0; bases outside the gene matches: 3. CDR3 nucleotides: TGCGCCAGCAGCTTGGGACAGGGGGAGGTGAACACTGAAGCTTTCTTT. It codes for CASSLGQGEVNTEAFF.

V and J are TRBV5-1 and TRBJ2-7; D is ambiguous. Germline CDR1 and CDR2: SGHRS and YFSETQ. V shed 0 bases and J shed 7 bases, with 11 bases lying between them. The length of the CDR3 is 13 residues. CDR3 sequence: CASSLGTPLEQYF. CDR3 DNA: TGCGCCAGCAGCTTGGGCACACCCCTGGAGCAGTACTTC.

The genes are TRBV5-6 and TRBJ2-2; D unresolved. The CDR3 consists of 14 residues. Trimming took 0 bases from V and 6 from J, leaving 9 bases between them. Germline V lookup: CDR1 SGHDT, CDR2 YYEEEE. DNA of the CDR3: TGTGCCAGCAGCTTGGGGGCGGTATCCGGGGAGCTGTTTTTT. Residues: CASSLGAVSGELFF.

This CDR3 reads CASSSGGRGYEQYF. CDR3 DNA: TGTGCCAGTAGCTCAGGGGGCCGGGGCTACGAGCAGTACTTC. The rearrangement uses TRBV19 and TRBJ2-7; 8 bases are a match to TRBD1. The CDR3 covers 14 residues. V lost 6 bases and J lost 3; bases outside the gene matches: 7. Germline V gene sequence: CDR1 LNHDA, CDR2 SQIVND (reference sequence).